This T cell receptor (beta chain) was sequenced in a study of T cell responses to AZD1222 COVID-19 vaccine. Study observations and caveats: Repertoire samples came only from after the peak T cell response. Clonal diversity may have been underestimated in mostly white British donors.

V was clipped by 6 bases and J by 4 bases, with 10 bases between them. Germline-derived CDR1 and CDR2 are MGHDK and SYGVNS. This CDR3 is built from 13 residues. The repertoire was sequenced with immunoSEQ multiplex PCR; TCRdb's copy has only in-frame clones and lacks some. This table has 150,000 to 200,000 clones, around 92% appearing once. Notes on this clone: Antigen specificity is unknown.

The chain links TRBV25-1 to TRBJ2-1, with D unclear. The origin of this receptor is an adult in good health. Sequences were derived from peripheral blood, sampled on day 0 of AZD1222 vaccination. Written as DNA, the CDR3 is TGTGCCAGCAGCTTAGCCCAGTACAATGAGCAGTTCTTC. This sequence encodes CASSLAQYNEQFF. The full variable domain, completed using reference TRBV25-1 and TRBJ2-1, is EADIYQTPRYLVIGTGKKITLECSQTMGHDKMYWYQQDPGMELHLIHYSYGVNSTEKGDLSSESTVSRIRTEHFPLTLESARPSHTSQYLCASSLAQYNEQFFGPGTRLTVL.